This TCR beta chain was obtained from a study of T-cell memory formation after mild COVID-19. One entry per CDR3 protein results from TCRdb running MiXCR on the 5' RACE reads. The sample includes 400,000 to 500,000 distinct CDR3 sequences, 20% of them seen just once. CDR3 size: 15 residues. Germline CDR1 reads SGHRS; CDR2 reads YFSETQ. J lost 4 bases, V lost 4 bases, and 7 bases had no gene match. The clonotype comes from an adult woman who had mild COVID-19 (a few samples of this study predate the infection). Cell type and time point are not known. This chain connects TRBV5-1 to TRBJ2-3; 9 bases match TRBD1. What was sequenced was PBMCs or a T cell subset sorted from them (not recorded which). CDR3 amino acids: CASSRGDRAADTQYF. Here the CDR3 DNA reads TGCGCCAGCAGCCGGGGGGACAGGGCTGCAGATACGCAGTATTTT.